These 27 T cell receptor beta chains were sequenced from one sample in a study of T-cell memory formation after mild COVID-19. TCRdb analysed the 5' RACE reads with MiXCR anew, one entry per CDR3 protein. The table lists roughly 480,000 distinct CDR3 sequences, about 23% of them singletons. The specimen sequenced was PBMCs or a T cell subset sorted from them (not recorded which). These receptors originate from an adult woman who had mild COVID-19 (a few samples of this study predate the infection). Cell type and time point are not known.

This clonotype was found a few times. The chain has TRBV7-9 and TRBJ2-3; TRBD1 matches at 10 bases. The V segment lost 6 bases and the J segment 5 bases; nucleotides outside the gene matches: 14. The germline gives CDR1 SEHNR, CDR2 FQNEAQ (reference sequence). The CDR3 is 17 amino acids. CDR3 amino acids: CASRSGARDRGGDTQYF. CDR3 sequence (DNA): TGTGCCAGCAGGTCTGGGGCCCGGGACAGGGGCGGAGATACGCAGTATTTT. Full variable domain (outside the CDR3, taken from reference TRBV7-9 and TRBJ2-3): DTGVSQNPRHKITKRGQNVTFRCDPISEHNRLYWYRQTLGQGPEFLTYFQNEAQLEKSRLLSDRFSAERPKGSFSTLEIQRTEQGDSAMYLCASRSGARDRGGDTQYFGPGTRLTVL.

The genes are TRBV24-1 and TRBJ1-2, with D unresolved. Deletions cut 7 bases from V and 4 bases from J, with 12 bases between. CDR3 length: 13 amino acids. Germline CDR1 KGHDR, CDR2 SFDVKD. Here the CDR3 DNA reads TGTGCCACCAGCAACGGGGAGATCTATGGCTACACCTTC. This gives the protein CATSNGEIYGYTF.

V gene TRBV13 combines with J gene TRBJ2-1; 10 bases agree with TRBD2. V trimming: 6 bases; J trimming: 7 bases; junction bases outside the gene matches: 15. This CDR3 contains 17 residues. Germline V lookup: CDR1 PRHDT, CDR2 FYEKMQ (reference sequence). The chain's CDR3 is CASRPSLAGVARNEQFF. The CDR3 DNA sequence: TGTGCCAGCAGGCCGAGCCTAGCGGGAGTAGCGCGGAATGAGCAGTTCTTC.

This clonotype was seen a handful of times. The genes are TRBV7-6 and TRBJ2-1, with 12 positions matching TRBD2. CDR1 SGHVS and CDR2 FNYEAQ come from the germline V gene. V trimming: 4 bases; J trimming: 8 bases; junction bases outside the gene matches: 9. This CDR3 region has 16 residues. CDR3 residues: CASSSLATSGSDEQFF. For the CDR3, the DNA is TGTGCCAGCAGCTCCCTGGCGACTAGCGGGAGTGATGAGCAGTTCTTC.

V usage is TRBV20-1 and J usage is TRBJ2-7, with a tentative D call TRBD1 (6 bases). The ends were cut back, 6 bases at V and 2 bases at J, with 11 bases in the middle. The CDR3 consists of 12 residues. Germline V gene lookup returns CDR1 DFQATT and CDR2 SNEGSKA (reference sequence). For the CDR3, the DNA is TGCAGTGCCAAAGCAGGGGCCTACGAGCAGTACTTC. Its protein is CSAKAGAYEQYF.

The chain recombines TRBV4-2 with TRBJ2-3; D is unresolved. Germline V gene sequence: CDR1 LGHNA, CDR2 YNFKEQ. The CDR3 extends over 16 amino acids. Trimming left V 0 bases short and J 0 bases short, with 10 bases between. The CDR3 loop is CASSQDRLSSTDTQYF. DNA of the CDR3: TGTGCCAGCAGCCAAGATCGGTTGTCTAGCACAGATACGCAGTATTTT.

This clonotype turned up a few times. This rearrangement joins TRBV5-4 to TRBJ2-1; the match to TRBD2 covers 13 bases. The CDR3 has 17 residues. Per the germline V gene, CDR1 is SGHNT and CDR2 is YYREEE (reference sequence). V dropped 3 bases and J dropped 4; count of bases not matched to a gene: 7. For the CDR3, the DNA is TGTGCCAGCAGCTCACCGGGGACTAGCGGGGAGTACAATGAGCAGTTCTTC. It encodes CASSSPGTSGEYNEQFF.

The V and J genes are TRBV6-1 and TRBJ2-5; 9 bases are a match to TRBD2. V trimming: 4 bases; J trimming: 5 bases; junction bases outside the gene matches: 8. This CDR3 comprises 15 residues. Germline CDR1 is MNHNS and CDR2 is SASEGT. The CDR3 protein is CASSGSGGWGETQYF. Here the CDR3 DNA reads TGTGCCAGCAGTGGTAGCGGGGGATGGGGGGAGACCCAGTACTTC.

There are a few counts of this clonotype. This chain joins TRBV20-1 and TRBJ1-2, with D perhaps TRBD1 (5 bases). The V gene lost 4 bases and the J gene lost 4 bases, with 22 bases spanning the gap. CDR1 and CDR2 (germline): DFQATT, SNEGSKA (reference sequence). This CDR3 region has 16 residues. The CDR3 region is CSAKARTSSRAYGYTF. DNA of the CDR3: TGCAGTGCTAAGGCCCGAACCTCCAGCAGGGCCTATGGCTACACCTTC.

This clonotype appeared a few times. The rearrangement links TRBV29-1 to TRBJ2-1; TRBD2 matches 14 bases. The CDR3 totals 16 residues. Germline CDR1 and CDR2: SQVTM and ANQGSEA. With 2 bases clipped from V and 7 bases from J, the junction kept 7 bases outside the gene matches. In nucleotides, the CDR3 is TGCAGCGTTGAATTGGGGACTAGCGGGAGAAGGAATGAGCAGTTCTTC. Translation: CSVELGTSGRRNEQFF.

This clonotype was observed many times. This chain joins TRBV20-1 and TRBJ2-7; D could derive from TRBD1 or TRBD2 (5 bases each). Looked up from germline, CDR1 is DFQATT and CDR2 is SNEGSKA (reference sequence). The CDR3 length is 16 residues. V lost 3 bases, J lost 1 base, and 19 bases lay in between. CDR3 amino acids: CSARSGTQALSYEQYF. The CDR3 nucleotides read TGCAGTGCTAGGAGTGGGACGCAGGCCCTTTCCTACGAGCAGTACTTC.

The V and J genes are TRBV10-1 and TRBJ2-1; either TRBD1 or TRBD2 may fit D (5 bases each). The germline gives CDR1 WNHNN, CDR2 SYGVQD (reference sequence). CDR3 length: 16 amino acids. V lost 7 bases and J lost 10, with 26 bases in between. Written as DNA, the CDR3 is TGCGCCAGCACCCACTTCGGGGACCACCCGCTCTGGGAGCAGTTCTTC. Its translation: CASTHFGDHPLWEQFF.

The chain employs TRBV5-1 and TRBJ1-1; perhaps TRBD1 as D (5 bases). Germline CDR1 and CDR2: SGHRS and YFSETQ. The germline V and J ends were trimmed by 4 bases and 0 bases, with 19 bases remaining between them. This CDR3 region has 17 residues. CDR3 bases: TGCGCCAGCAGCCCCTGGTTCGGGGGGTCGGTGAACACTGAAGCTTTCTTT. Its protein is CASSPWFGGSVNTEAFF.

The count of this clonotype is one. CDR3 nucleotides: TGTGCCAGCAGCTTGAGTACATTTGAAGCTTTCTTT. Its translation: CASSLSTFEAFF. The V call is TRBV11-2, the J call TRBJ1-1; D not resolved. V lost 3 bases and J lost 7, with 9 bases in between. The CDR3 loop spans 12 amino acids. Germline V gene sequence: CDR1 SGHAT, CDR2 FQNNGV.

Only a few counts were recorded for this clonotype. V gene TRBV9 combines with J gene TRBJ1-6; maybe TRBD1 (5 bases). Trimming took 0 bases from V and 10 from J, leaving 11 bases between them. This CDR3 comprises 14 residues. From germline, CDR1 is SGDLS and CDR2 YYNGEE. The CDR3: CASSVAGIYSPLHF. The CDR3 DNA reads TGTGCCAGCAGCGTAGCAGGGATATACTCACCCCTCCACTTT.

This clonotype was counted only a few times. The chain carries TRBV30 and TRBJ1-1; possibly TRBD1 for D (6 bases). The CDR3 is made up of 14 amino acids. Per the germline V gene, CDR1 is GTSNPN and CDR2 is SVGIG (reference sequence). Trimming removed 3 bases at V and 9 bases at J, with 20 bases between. In nucleotides, the CDR3 is TGTGCCTGGAGGCCGGACTCTACAGGGAGGAAAGCTTTCTTT. This encodes CAWRPDSTGRKAFF. Full variable domain (outside the CDR3, taken from reference TRBV30 and TRBJ1-1): SQTIHQWPATLVQPVGSPLSLECTVEGTSNPNLYWYRQAAGRGLQLLFYSVGIGQISSEVPQNLSASRPQDRQFILSSKKLLLSDSGFYLCAWRPDSTGRKAFFGQGTRLTVV.

This clonotype turned up a few times. The V gene is TRBV7-9, the J gene TRBJ1-3; 7 nucleotides agree with TRBD1. J was trimmed by 0 bases and V by 4 bases; bases with no gene match: 6. The CDR3 length is 16 residues. CDR1 SEHNR and CDR2 FQNEAQ come from the germline V gene (reference sequence). The CDR3, as DNA: TGTGCCAGCAGCTCGACAGGGTTACGCTCTGGAAACACCATATATTTT. It is translated as CASSSTGLRSGNTIYF.

This clonotype turned up a few times. The chain joins TRBV27 to TRBJ1-5; 9 bases line up with TRBD1. Germline V gene sequence: CDR1 MNHEY, CDR2 SMNVEV (reference sequence). The CDR3 covers 17 residues. With V trimmed by 0 bases and J by 4 bases, 7 bases remained unmatched. In nucleotides, the CDR3 is TGTGCCAGCAGTTTATCGGCTACTGGGACAGGGAATCAGCCCCAGCATTTT. Residues: CASSLSATGTGNQPQHF.

This CDR3 is CASSLDRWGPGLDTQYF. The CDR3 region has the DNA TGTGCCAGCAGCTTAGATCGATGGGGACCGGGGTTAGATACGCAGTATTTT. The rearrangement links TRBV11-2 to TRBJ2-3, with D perhaps assigned TRBD1 or TRBD2 (5 bases each). This CDR3 spans 17 amino acids. The V end lost 0 bases, the J end lost 5 bases, and 18 bases lay between the germline ends. Looked up from germline, CDR1 is SGHAT and CDR2 is FQNNGV.

V gene TRBV5-1 combines with J gene TRBJ1-1; perhaps TRBD1 as D (6 bases). The CDR3 consists of 14 residues. Germline loops: CDR1 SGHRS, CDR2 YFSETQ. Trimming pared 4 bases from V and 7 bases from J, leaving 17 bases between. The CDR3 bases are TGCGCCAGCAGCCCCCTCCTGACAGGCTATGAAGCTTTCTTT. It encodes CASSPLLTGYEAFF.

This clonotype was seen a handful of times. The chain uses TRBV29-1 and TRBJ1-1; D is ambiguous. V was pared by 7 bases and J by 1 base, with 7 bases between. Germline CDR1 and CDR2: SQVTM and ANQGSEA. The CDR3 runs to 11 residues. The CDR3 loop reads CSGSSNTEAFF. CDR3 nucleotides: TGCAGCGGTTCGTCGAACACTGAAGCTTTCTTT.

This clonotype was seen a few times. The gene calls are TRBV23-1 and TRBJ2-4; D is unclear. TRBV23-1 is annotated as an ORF whose role is uncertain. V lost 5 bases and J lost 0, with 8 bases in between. The CDR3 extends over 14 amino acids. CDR3 residues: CASSFFIAKNIQYF. The CDR3 DNA reads as TGCGCCAGCAGTTTTTTTATAGCCAAAAACATTCAGTACTTC.

The table lists this clonotype with a few counts. This rearrangement joins TRBV4-2 to TRBJ2-1, with TRBD2 matching 10 bases. This CDR3 is built from 16 residues. Germline CDR1 reads LGHNA; CDR2 reads YNFKEQ. After removal of 1 base from V and 8 bases from J, the junction contained 8 bases not matched to a gene. As DNA, the CDR3 is TGTGCCAGCAGCCAAGGAGCGGGAGGGATTAGAGATGAGCAGTTCTTC. Protein product: CASSQGAGGIRDEQFF.

The J gene is TRBJ2-5, the V gene TRBV7-6; D ambiguous. Germline V gene sequence: CDR1 SGHVS, CDR2 FNYEAQ. V was trimmed by 2 bases and J by 2 bases, leaving 12 bases between them. CDR3 length: 15 amino acids. CDR3 sequence: CASSLLAVRQETQYF. The CDR3 region has the DNA TGTGCCAGCAGCTTACTCGCGGTACGGCAAGAGACCCAGTACTTC.

The gene calls are TRBV15 and TRBJ2-7; no definite D call. The V gene lost 0 bases and the J gene lost 4 bases, with 19 bases spanning the gap. Germline CDR1 reads LNHNV; CDR2 reads YYDKDF (reference sequence). The CDR3 consists of 17 residues. CDR3 coding DNA: TGTGCCACCAGCAGAGATCCTAGAGAGCGAGCGAGATACGAGCAGTACTTC. Its protein product is CATSRDPRERARYEQYF.

This clonotype was observed many times. The rearrangement joins TRBV3-1 to TRBJ1-1; D remains unclear. Trimming cost V 4 bases and J 8 bases, with 11 bases left between them. Germline V gene lookup returns CDR1 LGHDT and CDR2 YNNKEL (reference sequence). This CDR3 contains 12 residues. The CDR3 spells CASSRDTTEAFF. CDR3 DNA sequence: TGTGCCAGCAGCCGAGATACGACAGAAGCTTTCTTT.

The J gene is TRBJ2-1, the V gene TRBV10-3, with 9 bases that match TRBD2. The J segment lost 3 bases and the V segment lost 6 bases, leaving 6 bases of the junction unmatched. This CDR3 comprises 15 residues. The germline CDR1 and CDR2 sequences are ENHRY and SYGVKD. CDR3 nucleotides: TGTGCCATCAGCGAGGGGCGGGAGGGCTACAATGAGCAGTTCTTC. Protein sequence: CAISEGREGYNEQFF.